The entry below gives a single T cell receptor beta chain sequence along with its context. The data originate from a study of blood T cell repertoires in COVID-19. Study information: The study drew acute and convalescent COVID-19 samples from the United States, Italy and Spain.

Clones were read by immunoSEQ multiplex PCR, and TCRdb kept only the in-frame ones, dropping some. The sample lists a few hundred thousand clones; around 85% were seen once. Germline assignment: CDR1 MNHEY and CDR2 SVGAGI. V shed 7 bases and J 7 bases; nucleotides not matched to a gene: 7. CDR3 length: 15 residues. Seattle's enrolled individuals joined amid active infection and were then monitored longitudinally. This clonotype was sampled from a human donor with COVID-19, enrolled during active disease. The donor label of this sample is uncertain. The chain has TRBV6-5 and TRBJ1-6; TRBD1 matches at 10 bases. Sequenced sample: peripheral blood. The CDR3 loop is CASTPDRGRNSPLHF. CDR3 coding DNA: TGTGCCAGCACCCCCGACAGGGGGCGAAATTCACCCCTCCACTTT.